One sample yielded the 18 T cell receptor beta chains listed below, sequenced in a study of shared clonotypes between healthy human individuals. Data came from immunoSEQ multiplex PCR; TCRdb stores just in-frame clones and leaves some out. The sample contains hundreds of thousands of clones, 74% of which appear only once. Sequencing was done on a sample of memory CD4+ T cells sorted from blood. The subset is: CD45RA-negative fraction. These receptors came from a woman aged 25 to 39 in good health.

The V and J genes are TRBV25-1 and TRBJ2-2; D is possibly TRBD1 or TRBD2 (5 bases each). Germline loops: CDR1 MGHDK, CDR2 SYGVNS. This CDR3 has 13 residues. The ends were cut back, 2 bases at V and 8 bases at J, with 9 bases in the middle. CDR3 loop: CASSEMGTGELFF. CDR3 in DNA: TGTGCCAGCAGTGAAATGGGGACGGGGGAGCTGTTTTTT.

The sample holds a few counts of this clone. At the DNA level, this CDR3 is encoded by other sequences in the same sample as well. This rearrangement joins TRBV6-1 to TRBJ2-3, with 7 bases lining up with TRBD2. This CDR3 is 15 amino acids long. Germline CDR1 is MNHNS and CDR2 is SASEGT. V trimming: 0 bases; J trimming: 6 bases; junction bases outside the gene matches: 6. In nucleotides, the CDR3 is TGTGCCAGCAGTGAAGCTGCAGGACTAGAGGATACGCAGTATTTT. It translates to CASSEAAGLEDTQYF.

This clone was counted a single time. This chain connects TRBV28 to TRBJ1-5; 8 bases match TRBD1. The V and J ends lost 3 bases and 6 bases, in that order; junction bases with no gene match: 7. CDR1 and CDR2 (germline): MDHEN, SYDVKM. This CDR3 region has 15 residues. The CDR3 sequence: CASSLATGGSQPQHF. CDR3 DNA sequence: TGTGCCAGCAGTTTGGCAACAGGGGGAAGTCAGCCCCAGCATTTT. The entire variable domain, with the rest obtained from reference TRBV28 and TRBJ1-5, is as follows: DVKVTQSSRYLVKRTGEKVFLECVQDMDHENMFWYRQDPGLGLRLIYFSYDVKMKEKGDIPEGYSVSREKKERFSLILESASTNQTSMYLCASSLATGGSQPQHFGDGTRLSIL.

V is TRBV29-1 and J is TRBJ2-1; TRBD2 might be the D (5 bases). Germline V gives CDR1 SQVTM, CDR2 ANQGSEA. The length of the CDR3 is 13 residues. V lost 7 bases and J 9 bases, leaving 19 bases between the germline ends. CDR3: CSGGKGTRFEQFF. The DNA for the CDR3 is TGCAGCGGAGGGAAGGGTACTAGATTTGAGCAGTTCTTC.

V is TRBV7-9 and J is TRBJ2-2; 7 bases align to TRBD2. V was clipped by 3 bases and J by 5 bases; unmatched bases: 9. Germline CDR1 SEHNR, CDR2 FQNEAQ (reference sequence). CDR3 length equals 16 residues. CDR3 residues: CASSLRGSEGTGELFF. The CDR3 DNA follows: TGTGCCAGCAGCTTGCGCGGGAGTGAGGGAACCGGGGAGCTGTTTTTT.

V usage is TRBV19 and J usage is TRBJ2-1; 8 bases are shared with TRBD2. Germline trimming cut 4 bases from V and 8 bases from J; bases unmatched to any gene: 10. CDR3 length: 15 residues. CDR1 is LNHDA and CDR2 is SQIVND in the germline V gene (reference sequence). Here the CDR3 reads CASSRGPTSAYEQFF. The CDR3 region has the DNA TGTGCCAGTAGTAGAGGTCCGACTAGCGCCTATGAGCAGTTCTTC.

The rearrangement links TRBV4-2 to TRBJ2-4, with 7 positions matching TRBD1. Germline values: CDR1 LGHNA, CDR2 YNFKEQ. The V gene end was trimmed by 0 bases and the J gene end by 6 bases; junction bases not matched to a gene: 20. The CDR3 covers 20 residues. Written as DNA, the CDR3 is TGTGCCAGCAGCCAAGATTACCCCTGGCAGGGGGTAGCGAGAAGAAACATTCAGTACTTC. Translating gives CASSQDYPWQGVARRNIQYF.

This clone appeared once. A much larger clone is a single base away; this may be a read error. The gene calls are TRBV7-2 and TRBJ2-3, with 10 bases identical to TRBD2. V shed 5 bases and J 0 bases; nucleotides not matched to a gene: 2. This CDR3 is built from 15 residues. Germline CDR1 reads SGHTA; CDR2 reads FQGNSA. The CDR3 bases are TGTGCCAGCAGCACGACTAGCGGGAGCACAGATACGCAGTATTTT. Its translation: CASSTTSGSTDTQYF. The full variable domain, in which reference TRBV7-2 and TRBJ2-3 provide the parts outside the CDR3, is GAGVSQSPSNKVTEKGKDVELRCDPISGHTALYWYRQSLGQGLEFLIYFQGNSAPDKSGLPSDRFSAERTGGSVSTLTIQRTQQEDSAVYLCASSTTSGSTDTQYFGPGTRLTVL.

To note about this clone: Other DNA variants within this sample encode the same CDR3. The chain carries TRBV18 and TRBJ2-7, with 11 bases fitting TRBD2. V was clipped by 1 base and J by 3 bases; unmatched bases: 2. Germline V lookup: CDR1 KGHSH, CDR2 LQKENI. The CDR3 runs to 15 residues. The chain's CDR3 is CASSPRTSGSYEQYF. The CDR3 nucleotides read TGTGCCAGCTCACCACGTACTAGCGGGAGCTACGAGCAGTACTTC.

The chain employs TRBV7-8 and TRBJ2-7, with TRBD2 identical over 7 bases. V gave up 5 bases and J gave up 6 bases; unmatched junction bases: 19. The germline V gene has CDR1 SGHVS and CDR2 FQNEAQ. This CDR3 is built from 17 residues. CDR3: CASSRTTGGSPSREQYF. Written as DNA, the CDR3 is TGTGCCAGCAGCCGGACTACCGGGGGGTCGCCTTCCCGCGAGCAGTACTTC.

The sample holds a few counts of this clone. The chain is built from TRBV7-8 and TRBJ2-2, with a tentative D call TRBD2 (6 bases). From germline, CDR1 is SGHVS and CDR2 FQNEAQ. V lost 5 bases and J 2 bases, leaving 15 bases between the germline ends. The CDR3 covers 16 residues. The DNA for the CDR3 is TGTGCCAGCAGCAGACCGGGGCGGGGTAACACCGGGGAGCTGTTTTTT. Translated: CASSRPGRGNTGELFF.

The chain uses TRBV5-1 and TRBJ1-4; the match to TRBD1 covers 7 bases. CDR1 and CDR2 from the germline V gene are SGHRS and YFSETQ. The CDR3 is made up of 14 amino acids. Trimming removed 4 bases from V and 8 bases from J; junction bases left unmatched: 8. The CDR3 here is CASSIRDSDEKLFF. DNA for the CDR3: TGCGCCAGCAGCATCCGGGACAGCGACGAAAAACTGTTTTTT.

J is TRBJ1-2 and V is TRBV29-1; no reliable D call. The CDR3 is made up of 15 amino acids. The V gene's germline CDR1 is SQVTM and CDR2 ANQGSEA. V was pared by 0 bases and J by 8 bases, with 19 bases between. This CDR3 is CSVEEGNPENGGYTF. The CDR3 region has the DNA TGCAGCGTTGAAGAGGGTAATCCGGAGAACGGCGGCTACACCTTC.

This clone was observed a single time. The genes are TRBV5-1 and TRBJ2-1, with TRBD2 matching over 9 bases. V gave up 5 bases and J gave up 1 base; unmatched junction bases: 4. This CDR3 is built from 15 residues. Germline-derived CDR1 and CDR2 are SGHRS and YFSETQ. The CDR3 DNA reads TGCGCCAGCAGTGGCGGGAGGGGGTCCTACAATGAGCAGTTCTTC. It specifies CASSGGRGSYNEQFF.

The chain links TRBV6-5 to TRBJ2-5, with TRBD2 as a possible D gene (7 bases). This CDR3 is 15 amino acids long. CDR1 MNHEY and CDR2 SVGAGI come from the germline V gene. V was trimmed by 8 bases and J by 5 bases, leaving 21 bases between them. The CDR3 nucleotides are TGTGCCAGCCGGAAGGGGGGAGGGCCGGTGGAGACCCAGTACTTC. This codes for CASRKGGGPVETQYF.

This clone was seen more than once but under ten times. V gene TRBV5-4 combines with J gene TRBJ2-2, with 7 bases matching TRBD1. This CDR3 is built from 15 residues. The germline V gene encodes CDR1 SGHNT and CDR2 YYREEE (reference sequence). J was trimmed by 0 bases and V by 6 bases; bases with no gene match: 5. The CDR3: CASTPGQANTGELFF. The CDR3 DNA sequence: TGTGCCAGCACCCCCGGACAGGCGAACACCGGGGAGCTGTTTTTT. The whole variable domain, filled in from reference TRBV5-4 and TRBJ2-2, reads ETGVTQSPTHLIKTRGQQVTLRCSSQSGHNTVSWYQQALGQGPQFIFQYYREEENGRGNFPPRFSGLQFPNYSSELNVNALELDDSALYLCASTPGQANTGELFFGEGSRLTVL.

The chain is built from TRBV9 and TRBJ2-7; D might be TRBD1 (7 bases). This CDR3 comprises 15 residues. The V gene's germline CDR1 is SGDLS and CDR2 YYNGEE. V lost 1 base and J lost 3, with 14 bases in between. For the CDR3, the DNA is TGTGCCAGCAGCGTATCGGAGGGGGCTTTCTACGAGCAGTACTTC. Translating it yields CASSVSEGAFYEQYF.

The chain couples TRBV25-1 to TRBJ2-7; 9 bases agree with TRBD2. Trimming cost V 6 bases and J 2 bases; bases outside gene matches: 14. This CDR3 comprises 17 residues. Germline V gene sequence: CDR1 MGHDK, CDR2 SYGVNS. Here the CDR3 reads CASSGDSGSVRAYEQYF. The CDR3, as DNA: TGTGCCAGCAGCGGGGATAGCGGGAGCGTAAGGGCCTACGAGCAGTACTTC.